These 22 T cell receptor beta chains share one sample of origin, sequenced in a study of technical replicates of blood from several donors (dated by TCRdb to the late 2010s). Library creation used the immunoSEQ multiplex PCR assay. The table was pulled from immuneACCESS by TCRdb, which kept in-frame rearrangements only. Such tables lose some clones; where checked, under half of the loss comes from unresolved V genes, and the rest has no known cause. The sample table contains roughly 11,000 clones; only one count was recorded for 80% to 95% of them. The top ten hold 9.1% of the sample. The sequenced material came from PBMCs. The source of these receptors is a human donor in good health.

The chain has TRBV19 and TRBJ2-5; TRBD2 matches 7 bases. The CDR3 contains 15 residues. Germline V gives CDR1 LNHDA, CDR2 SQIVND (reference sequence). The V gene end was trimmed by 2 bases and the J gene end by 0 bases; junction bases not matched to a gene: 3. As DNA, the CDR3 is TGTGCCAGTAGTATATTGGGAGGGTACCAAGAGACCCAGTACTTC. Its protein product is CASSILGGYQETQYF.

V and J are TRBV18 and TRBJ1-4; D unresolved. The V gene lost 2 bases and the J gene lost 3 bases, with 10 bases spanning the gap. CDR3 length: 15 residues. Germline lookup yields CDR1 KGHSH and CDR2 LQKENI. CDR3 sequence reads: CASSPMREPNEKLFF. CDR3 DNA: TGTGCCAGCTCACCAATGAGGGAGCCTAATGAAAAACTGTTTTTT.

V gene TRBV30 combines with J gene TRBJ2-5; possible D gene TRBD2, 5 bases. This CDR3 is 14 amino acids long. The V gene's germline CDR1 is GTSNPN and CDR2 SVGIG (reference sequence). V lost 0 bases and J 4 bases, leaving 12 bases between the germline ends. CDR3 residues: CAWSVRGSRETQYF. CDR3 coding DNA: TGTGCCTGGAGTGTACGGGGTAGCCGAGAGACCCAGTACTTC.

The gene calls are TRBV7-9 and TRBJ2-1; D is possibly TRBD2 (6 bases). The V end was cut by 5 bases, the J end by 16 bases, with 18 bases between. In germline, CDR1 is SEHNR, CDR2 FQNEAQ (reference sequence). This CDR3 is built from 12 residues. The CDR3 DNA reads TGTGCCAGCAGCGCACGTATTGGGGAGGATTTCTTC. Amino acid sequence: CASSARIGEDFF.

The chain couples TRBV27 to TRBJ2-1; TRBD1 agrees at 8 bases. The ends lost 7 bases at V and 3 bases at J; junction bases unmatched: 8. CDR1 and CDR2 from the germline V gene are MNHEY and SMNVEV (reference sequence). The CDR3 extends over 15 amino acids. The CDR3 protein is CASTPGTGLYNEQFF. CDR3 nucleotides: TGTGCCAGCACTCCAGGGACAGGCCTCTACAATGAGCAGTTCTTC.

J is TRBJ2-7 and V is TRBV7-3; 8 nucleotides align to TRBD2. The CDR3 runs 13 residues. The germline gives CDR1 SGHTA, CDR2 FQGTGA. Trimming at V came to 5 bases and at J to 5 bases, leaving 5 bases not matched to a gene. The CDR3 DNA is TGTGCCAGCAGCCTTAGCGGGAACGACGAGCAGTACTTC. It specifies CASSLSGNDEQYF.

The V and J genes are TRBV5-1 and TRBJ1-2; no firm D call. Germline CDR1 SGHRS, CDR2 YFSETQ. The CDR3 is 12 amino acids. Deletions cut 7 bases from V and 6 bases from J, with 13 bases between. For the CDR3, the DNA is TGCGCCAGCCGGGAGGAGAGGGATGGCTACACCTTC. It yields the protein CASREERDGYTF.

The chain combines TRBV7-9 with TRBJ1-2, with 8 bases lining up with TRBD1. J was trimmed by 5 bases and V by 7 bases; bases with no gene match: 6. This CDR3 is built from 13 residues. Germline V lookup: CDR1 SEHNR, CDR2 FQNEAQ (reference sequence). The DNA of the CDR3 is TGTGCCAGCATGCTTCAGGGGGCGTATGGCTACACCTTC. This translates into CASMLQGAYGYTF.

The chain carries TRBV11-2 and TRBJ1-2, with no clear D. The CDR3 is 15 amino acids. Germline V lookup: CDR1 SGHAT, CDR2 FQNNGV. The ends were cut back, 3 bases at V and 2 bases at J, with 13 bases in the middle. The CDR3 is CASSLGHSFNYGYTF. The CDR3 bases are TGTGCCAGCAGCTTGGGTCACAGTTTCAACTATGGCTACACCTTC.

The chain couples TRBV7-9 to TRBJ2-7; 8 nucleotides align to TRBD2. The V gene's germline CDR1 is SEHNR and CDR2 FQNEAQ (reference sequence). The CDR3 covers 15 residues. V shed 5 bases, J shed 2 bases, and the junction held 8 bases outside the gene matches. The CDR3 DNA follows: TGTGCCAGCAGCGGCGCCGGGACTAGAACCTACGAGCAGTACTTC. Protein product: CASSGAGTRTYEQYF.

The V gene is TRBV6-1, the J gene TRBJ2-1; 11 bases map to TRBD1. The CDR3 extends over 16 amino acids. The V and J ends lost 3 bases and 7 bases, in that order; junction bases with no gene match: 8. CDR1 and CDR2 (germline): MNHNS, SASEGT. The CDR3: CASSEGEGTGGNEQFF. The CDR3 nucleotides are TGTGCCAGCAGTGAGGGGGAGGGGACAGGGGGGAATGAGCAGTTCTTC.

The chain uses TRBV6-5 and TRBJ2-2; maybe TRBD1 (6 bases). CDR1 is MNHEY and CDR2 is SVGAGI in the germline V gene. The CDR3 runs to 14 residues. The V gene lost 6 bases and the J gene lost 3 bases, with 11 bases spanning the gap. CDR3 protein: CASSQQGHTGELFF. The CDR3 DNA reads TGTGCCAGCAGCCAACAGGGCCACACCGGGGAGCTGTTTTTT.

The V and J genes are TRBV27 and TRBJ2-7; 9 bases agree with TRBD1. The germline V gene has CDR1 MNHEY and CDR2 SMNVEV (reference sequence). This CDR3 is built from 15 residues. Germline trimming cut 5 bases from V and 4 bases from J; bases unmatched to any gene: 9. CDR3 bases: TGTGCCAGCAGTCCAACCGGGACAGGGAGGTACGAGCAGTACTTC. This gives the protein CASSPTGTGRYEQYF.

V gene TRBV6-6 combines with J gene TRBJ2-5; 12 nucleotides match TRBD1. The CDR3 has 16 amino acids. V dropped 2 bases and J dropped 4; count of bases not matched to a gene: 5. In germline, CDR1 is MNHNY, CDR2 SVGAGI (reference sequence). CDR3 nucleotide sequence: TGTGCCAGCAGTTACAGGGGGACAGGGGGCGTAGAGACCCAGTACTTC. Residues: CASSYRGTGGVETQYF.

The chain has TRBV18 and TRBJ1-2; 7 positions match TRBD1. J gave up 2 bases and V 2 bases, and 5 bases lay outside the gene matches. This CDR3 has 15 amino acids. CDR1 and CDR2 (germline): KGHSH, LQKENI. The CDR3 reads CASSPSEGANYGYTF. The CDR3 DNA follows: TGTGCCAGCTCACCATCGGAGGGGGCAAACTATGGCTACACCTTC.

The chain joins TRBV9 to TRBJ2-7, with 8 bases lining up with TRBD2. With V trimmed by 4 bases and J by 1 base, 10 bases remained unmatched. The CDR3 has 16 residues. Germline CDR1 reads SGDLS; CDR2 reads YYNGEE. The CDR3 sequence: CASSWGVSGKSYEQYF. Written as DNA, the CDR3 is TGTGCCAGCAGCTGGGGAGTTAGCGGGAAATCCTACGAGCAGTACTTC.

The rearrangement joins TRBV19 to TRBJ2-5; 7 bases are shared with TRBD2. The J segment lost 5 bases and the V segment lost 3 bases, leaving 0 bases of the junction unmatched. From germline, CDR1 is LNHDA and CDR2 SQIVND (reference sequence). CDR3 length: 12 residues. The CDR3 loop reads CASSIGGETQYF. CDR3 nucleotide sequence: TGTGCCAGTAGTATCGGGGGGGAGACCCAGTACTTC.

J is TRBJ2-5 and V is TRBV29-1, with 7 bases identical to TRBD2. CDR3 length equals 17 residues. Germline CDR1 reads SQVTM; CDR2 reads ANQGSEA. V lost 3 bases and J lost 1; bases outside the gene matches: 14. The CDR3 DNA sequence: TGCAGCGTTGATTTTCACATAGGGAGGGTCGTCCAAGAGACCCAGTACTTC. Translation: CSVDFHIGRVVQETQYF.

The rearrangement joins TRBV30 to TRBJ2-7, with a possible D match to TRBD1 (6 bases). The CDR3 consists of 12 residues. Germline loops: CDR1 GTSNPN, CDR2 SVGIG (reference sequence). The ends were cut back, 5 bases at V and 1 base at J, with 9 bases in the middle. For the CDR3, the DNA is TGTGCCTGGGGACAGTCTTCCTACGAGCAGTACTTC. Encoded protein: CAWGQSSYEQYF. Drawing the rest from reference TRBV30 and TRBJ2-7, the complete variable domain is SQTIHQWPATLVQPVGSPLSLECTVEGTSNPNLYWYRQAAGRGLQLLFYSVGIGQISSEVPQNLSASRPQDRQFILSSKKLLLSDSGFYLCAWGQSSYEQYFGPGTRLTVT.

CDR3 sequence: CAWSYGGRGQETQYF. The CDR3 nucleotides are TGTGCCTGGAGTTATGGGGGCCGGGGTCAAGAGACCCAGTACTTC. This chain joins TRBV30 and TRBJ2-5; the D gene is possibly TRBD1 (6 bases). The CDR3 has 15 amino acids. Germline CDR1 is GTSNPN and CDR2 is SVGIG (reference sequence). Trimming left V 2 bases short and J 2 bases short, with 15 bases between. The full variable domain, completed using reference TRBV30 and TRBJ2-5, is SQTIHQWPATLVQPVGSPLSLECTVEGTSNPNLYWYRQAAGRGLQLLFYSVGIGQISSEVPQNLSASRPQDRQFILSSKKLLLSDSGFYLCAWSYGGRGQETQYFGPGTRLLVL.

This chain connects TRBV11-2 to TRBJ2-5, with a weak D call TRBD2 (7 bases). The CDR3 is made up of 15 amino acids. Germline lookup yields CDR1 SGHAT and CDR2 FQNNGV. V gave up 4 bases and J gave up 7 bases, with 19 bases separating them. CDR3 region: CASSYGGGDKRTQYF. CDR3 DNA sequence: TGTGCCAGCAGCTATGGAGGGGGGGATAAAAGGACCCAGTACTTC.

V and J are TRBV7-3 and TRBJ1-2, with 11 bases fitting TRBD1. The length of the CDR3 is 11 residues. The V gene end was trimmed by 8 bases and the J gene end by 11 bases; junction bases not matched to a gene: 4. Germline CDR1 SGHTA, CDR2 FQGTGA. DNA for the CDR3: TGTGCCAGCGGGACAGGGGGAAAATACACCTTC. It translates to CASGTGGKYTF. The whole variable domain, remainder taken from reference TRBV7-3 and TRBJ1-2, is GAGVSQTPSNKVTEKGKYVELRCDPISGHTALYWYRQSLGQGPEFLIYFQGTGAADDSGLPNDRFFAVRPEGSVSTLKIQRTERGDSAVYLCASGTGGKYTFGSGTRLTVV.